Listed here is a single TCR beta chain. These data are taken from a study of blood T cell repertoires in COVID-19. The method was immunoSEQ multiplex PCR; TCRdb's version includes in-frame clones alone and lacks a portion of them. The sample has roughly 200,000 clones, 83% seen once. Seattle enrolled patients during active infection and tracked them longitudinally. CDR1 is LGHNA, CDR2 YSLEER, per germline. The junction had 2 bases not matched to a gene; V was cut back by 0 bases and J by 0 bases. This CDR3 has 17 residues. The chain has TRBV4-3 and TRBJ2-6, with 7 bases matching TRBD2. The TCR originated in a woman aged 25 to 45 with COVID-19, enrolled during active disease. What was sequenced was peripheral blood. CDR3 amino acids: CASSQDGGGSGANVLTF. The DNA of the CDR3 is TGCGCCAGCAGCCAAGATGGGGGGGGCTCTGGGGCCAACGTCCTGACTTTC.